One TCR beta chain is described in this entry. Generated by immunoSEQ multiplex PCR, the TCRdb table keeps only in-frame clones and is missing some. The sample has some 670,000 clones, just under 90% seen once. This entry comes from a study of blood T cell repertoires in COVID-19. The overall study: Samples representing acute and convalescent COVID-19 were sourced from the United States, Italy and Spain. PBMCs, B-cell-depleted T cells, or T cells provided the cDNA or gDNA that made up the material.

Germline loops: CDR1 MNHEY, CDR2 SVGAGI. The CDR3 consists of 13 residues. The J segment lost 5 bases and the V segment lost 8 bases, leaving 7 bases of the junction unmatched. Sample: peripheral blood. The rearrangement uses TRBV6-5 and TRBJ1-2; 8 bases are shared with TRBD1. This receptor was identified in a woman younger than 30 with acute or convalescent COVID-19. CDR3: CASSTGERYGYTF. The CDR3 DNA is TGTGCCAGCTCGACAGGGGAGAGGTATGGCTACACCTTC.